One T cell receptor (beta chain) is described in this entry. The source of the sample is a study of T-cell reconstitution after alpha-beta-depleted transplantation in children. V was trimmed by 0 bases and J by 4 bases, leaving 13 bases between them. The length of the CDR3 is 15 residues. Per the germline V gene, CDR1 is KGHSH and CDR2 is LQKENI. Researchers prepared the TCRbeta library using unique molecular identifiers, the study reports. TCRdb reprocessed the PCR reads via MiXCR and lists one record per CDR3 protein. The table records 250,000 to 400,000 distinct CDR3 sequences, over 20% of them present only once.

Sequencing used PBMCs, mostly from graft donor cells, obtained 180 days after TCRalphabeta/CD19-depleted stem cell transplant. J is TRBJ2-7 and V is TRBV18; D not certain. The source is a male patient younger than 18 who had a stem cell transplant for acute lymphoblastic leukemia, so the T cells may come from the graft donor. The chain's CDR3 is CASSPPGFYFYEQYF. Here the CDR3 DNA reads TGTGCCAGCTCACCACCAGGGTTCTATTTTTACGAGCAGTACTTC.